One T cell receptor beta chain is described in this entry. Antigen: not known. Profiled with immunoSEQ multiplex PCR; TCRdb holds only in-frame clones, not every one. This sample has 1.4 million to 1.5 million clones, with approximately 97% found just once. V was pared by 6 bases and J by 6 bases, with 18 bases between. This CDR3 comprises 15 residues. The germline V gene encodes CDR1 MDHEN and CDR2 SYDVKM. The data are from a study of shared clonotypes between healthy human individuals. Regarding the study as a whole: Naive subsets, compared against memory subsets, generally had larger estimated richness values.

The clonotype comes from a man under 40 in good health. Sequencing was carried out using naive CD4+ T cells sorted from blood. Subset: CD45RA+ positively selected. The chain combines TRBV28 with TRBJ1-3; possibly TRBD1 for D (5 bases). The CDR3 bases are TGTGCCAGCAGCCTTGACAGACTTTCAGCAAACACCATATATTTT. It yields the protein CASSLDRLSANTIYF.